The 17 T cell receptor beta chains below all came from one sample that was sequenced in a study of CD8 T cells in Susac syndrome. Reverse transcription of roughly 0.45 to 1 ug RNA was carried out with random hexamers. TCRdb re-derived calls from the immunoSEQ multiplex PCR reads in MiXCR, one entry per CDR3 protein. The table records approximately 150,000 distinct CDR3 sequences, 90% to 95% of them present only once. The specimen sequenced was CD4+ T cells from PBMCs. These receptors came from a human donor with multiple sclerosis.

V is TRBV4-1 and J is TRBJ1-2, with 7 bases fitting TRBD1. Germline values: CDR1 MGHRA, CDR2 YSYEKL. V shed 0 bases and J 5 bases; nucleotides not matched to a gene: 6. CDR3 length: 15 amino acids. The CDR3 reads CASSQEEAGGYGYTF. The CDR3 DNA follows: TGCGCCAGCAGCCAAGAAGAGGCAGGGGGGTATGGCTACACCTTC.

The chain couples TRBV6-5 to TRBJ2-7, with 8 nucleotides matching TRBD2. The CDR3 contains 15 residues. Germline values: CDR1 MNHEY, CDR2 SVGAGI. V dropped 2 bases and J dropped 4; count of bases not matched to a gene: 7. The CDR3 here is CASSYGAGGIYEQYF. In DNA form, the CDR3 reads TGTGCCAGCAGTTACGGGGCGGGGGGCATATACGAGCAGTACTTC.

The genes are TRBV5-6 and TRBJ2-7; D gene unclear. Per germline, CDR1 SGHDT and CDR2 YYEEEE. V lost 2 bases and J 4 bases, leaving 13 bases between the germline ends. There are 14 residues in the CDR3. CDR3 nucleotide sequence: TGTGCCAGCAGCTTTAATGGAGTTCGATACGAGCAGTACTTC. Its translation is CASSFNGVRYEQYF. The variable domain in full, completed from reference TRBV5-6 and TRBJ2-7, reads DAGVTQSPTHLIKTRGQQVTLRCSPKSGHDTVSWYQQALGQGPQFIFQYYEEEERQRGNFPDRFSGHQFPNYSSELNVNALLLGDSALYLCASSFNGVRYEQYFGPGTRLTVT.

The chain is built from TRBV30 and TRBJ2-1, with TRBD2 matching over 8 bases. This CDR3 region has 13 residues. V gave up 2 bases and J gave up 14 bases; unmatched junction bases: 11. Germline V CDR1 and CDR2: GTSNPN, SVGIG (reference sequence). CDR3 DNA sequence: TGTGCCTGGAGTCCTTGGACTCGGCGGGAGGAGTTCTTC. Its translation: CAWSPWTRREEFF.

The chain uses TRBV10-2 and TRBJ1-6; D may be TRBD1 (5 bases). This CDR3 is built from 16 residues. The V and J ends lost 0 bases and 7 bases respectively, with 13 bases between them. CDR1 and CDR2 from the germline V gene are WSHSY and SAAADI. In DNA form, the CDR3 reads TGCGCCAGCAGTGAGTCGAAAGGGGTAAAGAATTCACCCCTCCACTTT. It yields the protein CASSESKGVKNSPLHF.

This sequence joins TRBV6-5 and TRBJ2-5; D might be TRBD2 (7 bases). Germline CDR1 and CDR2: MNHEY and SVGAGI. The CDR3 is 15 residues long. V was pared by 7 bases and J by 3 bases, with 18 bases between. The CDR3 nucleotides read TGTGCCAGCAAAATCCGCGGGGAGGGGGAAGAGACCCAGTACTTC. Translated, it gives CASKIRGEGEETQYF.

The chain is built from TRBV4-2 and TRBJ1-5; D is perhaps TRBD1 (6 bases). Trimming took 1 base from V and 7 from J, leaving 20 bases between them. The V gene's germline CDR1 is LGHNA and CDR2 YNFKEQ. The CDR3 loop spans 17 amino acids. DNA of the CDR3: TGTGCCAGCAGCCAAGGTCTAGGAGTGGGGGCTGGGCAGCCCCAGCATTTT. Its translation: CASSQGLGVGAGQPQHF.

The chain combines TRBV9 with TRBJ2-2, with TRBD2 identical over 12 bases. V shed 5 bases, J shed 2 bases, and the junction held 10 bases outside the gene matches. Germline V lookup: CDR1 SGDLS, CDR2 YYNGEE. The CDR3 sequence is 18 residues long. The CDR3 DNA is TGTGCCAGCAGGAAGGGTCTAGCGGGGGGGGCCAACACCGGGGAGCTGTTTTTT. Protein: CASRKGLAGGANTGELFF.

The V call is TRBV29-1, the J call TRBJ2-7; D not resolved. CDR3 length: 12 amino acids. The V end was cut by 1 base, the J end by 2 bases, with 6 bases between. The V gene's germline CDR1 is SQVTM and CDR2 ANQGSEA. This chain's CDR3 is CSVEGNTYEQYF. The CDR3 bases are TGCAGCGTTGAAGGGAACACCTACGAGCAGTACTTC.

This clonotype was seen only a few times. This chain joins TRBV6-1 and TRBJ2-5, with 8 bases fitting TRBD2. The ends lost 3 bases at V and 2 bases at J; junction bases unmatched: 2. Germline CDR1 reads MNHNS; CDR2 reads SASEGT. The CDR3 is 14 residues long. CDR3 protein: CASSDSGGQETQYF. Here the CDR3 DNA reads TGTGCCAGCAGTGACAGCGGGGGTCAAGAGACCCAGTACTTC.

The chain recombines TRBV12-3 or TRBV12-4 with TRBJ1-2, with D possibly being TRBD1 (6 bases). The CDR3 has 14 residues. V was cut by 1 base and J by 5 bases, with 11 bases left in between. The CDR3 nucleotides are TGTGCCAGCAGTTTAGGTAGCAGGGGTTATGGCTACACCTTC. Its translation: CASSLGSRGYGYTF.

V usage is TRBV20-1 and J usage is TRBJ2-3, with D possibly being TRBD1 (6 bases). In germline, CDR1 is DFQATT, CDR2 SNEGSKA (reference sequence). Trimming took 6 bases from V and 0 from J, leaving 10 bases between them. CDR3 length: 13 residues. CDR3: CSAWDTSTDTQYF. CDR3 nucleotide sequence: TGCAGTGCCTGGGACACTAGCACAGATACGCAGTATTTT.

This clonotype was observed a few times. This chain links TRBV6-1 with TRBJ2-1, with 9 nucleotides matching TRBD2. The CDR3 is 15 residues long. Germline CDR1 is MNHNS and CDR2 is SASEGT. J was trimmed by 4 bases and V by 3 bases; bases with no gene match: 4. CDR3 DNA: TGTGCCAGCAGTGAGATGACTAGCGGTTACAATGAGCAGTTCTTC. Translated: CASSEMTSGYNEQFF.

This clonotype was found once. The chain has TRBV30 and TRBJ2-7; D might be TRBD1 or TRBD2, each matching 6 bases. Germline V CDR1 and CDR2: GTSNPN, SVGIG (reference sequence). V was shortened by 5 bases and J by 5 bases, with 16 bases between the two germline ends. This CDR3 is 13 amino acids long. The CDR3, as DNA: TGTGCCTGGCACCGGCGGGACACGGACGAGCAGTACTTC. Protein sequence: CAWHRRDTDEQYF.

The genes are TRBV30 and TRBJ1-6, with unresolved D. This CDR3 is built from 14 residues. Germline V gene lookup returns CDR1 GTSNPN and CDR2 SVGIG (reference sequence). The V gene lost 0 bases and the J gene lost 9 bases, with 12 bases spanning the gap. Here the CDR3 DNA reads TGTGCCTGGAGTGTACTCGGGCGGGGTTCACCCCTCCACTTT. Its protein is CAWSVLGRGSPLHF.

The chain employs TRBV19 and TRBJ2-2; weak D call: TRBD1 (7 bases). CDR1 and CDR2 from the germline V gene are LNHDA and SQIVND (reference sequence). The CDR3 runs to 15 residues. The germline V and J ends were trimmed by 7 bases and 4 bases, with 16 bases remaining between them. The CDR3 loop reads CASNLAGQSTGELFF. The CDR3 coding sequence is TGTGCCAGTAATCTGGCGGGACAGAGCACCGGGGAGCTGTTTTTT.

The chain employs TRBV27 and TRBJ2-2, with 7 bases matching TRBD2. V was pared by 8 bases and J by 0 bases, with 9 bases of the junction left unmatched. The CDR3 has 16 amino acids. CDR1 is MNHEY, CDR2 SMNVEV, per germline (reference sequence). The CDR3 is CASYRGVDANTGELFF. CDR3 DNA: TGTGCCAGCTATCGGGGGGTCGACGCGAACACCGGGGAGCTGTTTTTT.